This T cell receptor (beta chain) is from a study of T cells in Graves' hyperthyroidism and ophthalmopathy. The length of the CDR3 is 16 residues. Trimming took 1 base from V and 2 from J, leaving 12 bases between them. Germline assignment: CDR1 KGHDR and CDR2 SFDVKD. This clonotype has ten or more counts. RNA transcripts were the template for amplifying TCR beta CDR3 regions. TCR CDR3 regions were first amplified by RT-PCR with HTBI primers. TCRdb passed the multiplex PCR reads through MiXCR, listing each CDR3 protein once. The table shows some 350,000 distinct CDR3 sequences, with about an eighth occurring only once.

The genes are TRBV24-1 and TRBJ2-3; either TRBD1 or TRBD2 may supply D (6 bases each). Sample: blood. The TCR originated in a woman aged 40 to 50 with Graves' ophthalmopathy. As DNA, the CDR3 is TGTGCCACCAGTGATTTCCGGCGGGACACCACAGATACGCAGTATTTT. This translates into CATSDFRRDTTDTQYF.